The entry below gives a single T cell receptor (beta chain) sequence along with its context. Germline V lookup: CDR1 SGDLS, CDR2 YYNGEE. Trimming took off 0 bases at V and 0 bases at J, with 7 bases between the two ends. The CDR3 is made up of 15 amino acids. The sample comes from a study of cytomegalovirus exposure and HLA in healthy donors. A multiplex PCR was run with 60 Vbeta primers and 13 Jbeta primers. The table came from immunoSEQ multiplex PCR; TCRdb's copy has only in-frame clones and leaves some out. The table has 200,000 or so clones, 65% to 85% seen once. The sample taken for sequencing was PBMCs. The J gene is TRBJ1-3, the V gene TRBV9; D is ambiguous. This clonotype originated in a woman aged 25 to 39 in good health and CMV-seropositive. The CDR3 here is CASSVEGDSGNTIYF. Here the CDR3 DNA reads TGTGCCAGCAGCGTAGAGGGAGACTCTGGAAACACCATATATTTT.